The 15 T cell receptor beta chains below come from one sample, sequenced in a study of cytomegalovirus exposure and HLA in healthy donors. This PCR relied on a set of 60 Vbeta primers and 13 Jbeta primers. Sequencing used immunoSEQ multiplex PCR; TCRdb keeps in-frame clones, though not all of them. The data contain 130,000 or so clones, 75% of them singletons. The specimen sequenced was PBMCs. Receptors originate from a man aged 30-40 years in good health and CMV-seronegative.

This chain connects TRBV5-1 to TRBJ1-1; 7 nucleotides agree with TRBD1. The trim removed 3 bases at V and 1 base at J, leaving 6 bases unmatched. The germline CDR1 and CDR2 sequences are SGHRS and YFSETQ. There are 15 residues in the CDR3. The CDR3 loop reads CASSSRTGGNTEAFF. DNA for the CDR3: TGCGCCAGCAGCTCCAGGACAGGCGGGAACACTGAAGCTTTCTTT.

The chain uses TRBV28 and TRBJ2-3; TRBD1 might be the D (6 bases). The V end lost 7 bases, the J end lost 5 bases, and 19 bases lay between the germline ends. CDR1 is MDHEN, CDR2 SYDVKM, per germline. The CDR3 is 15 amino acids. CDR3 nucleotides: TGTGCCAGCAAAACTACCCAGGGGATTGGAGATACGCAGTATTTT. Its protein is CASKTTQGIGDTQYF.

This chain links TRBV7-3 with TRBJ2-1, with D possibly being TRBD2 (5 bases). The germline V gene has CDR1 SGHTA and CDR2 FQGTGA. V dropped 3 bases and J dropped 9 bases, with 18 bases sitting between them. The CDR3 has 15 residues. CDR3 sequence: CASSLGANLGGEQFF. CDR3 DNA sequence: TGTGCCAGCAGCTTGGGAGCTAACCTGGGCGGTGAGCAGTTCTTC.

V and J are TRBV15 and TRBJ2-5; the match to TRBD1 covers 7 bases. V lost 4 bases to trimming and J lost 5 bases; unmatched junction nucleotides: 10. Germline CDR1 LNHNV, CDR2 YYDKDF (reference sequence). The CDR3 runs to 15 residues. The CDR3 reads CATSKETGRVETQYF. DNA of the CDR3: TGTGCCACCAGCAAAGAGACAGGGCGGGTGGAGACCCAGTACTTC. The full variable domain, completed using reference TRBV15 and TRBJ2-5, is DAMVIQNPRYQVTQFGKPVTLSCSQTLNHNVMYWYQQKSSQAPKLLFHYYDKDFNNEADTPDNFQSRRPNTSFCFLDIRSPGLGDTAMYLCATSKETGRVETQYFGPGTRLLVL.

This clone was detected only once. V usage is TRBV11-2 and J usage is TRBJ2-7; 9 bases map to TRBD2. Trimming took 2 bases from V and 4 from J; bases not matched to a gene: 12. Germline V gene sequence: CDR1 SGHAT, CDR2 FQNNGV. This CDR3 region has 17 residues. CDR3 sequence reads: CASSLPSSSGIWYEQYF. The CDR3 nucleotides read TGTGCCAGCAGCTTACCCTCCTCTAGCGGGATATGGTACGAGCAGTACTTC.

A single count supports this clone. The chain recombines TRBV9 with TRBJ2-5; 10 positions match TRBD1. The ends lost 3 bases at V and 5 bases at J; junction bases unmatched: 10. The CDR3 contains 16 residues. Germline assignment: CDR1 SGDLS and CDR2 YYNGEE. The CDR3 nucleotides read TGTGCCAGCAGCGCAAGGGACAGGGGACGTTGGGAGACCCAGTACTTC. The encoded protein is CASSARDRGRWETQYF.

This chain uses TRBV14 with TRBJ2-5; D ambiguous. The CDR3 is 12 residues long. Looked up from germline, CDR1 is SGHDN and CDR2 is FVKESK. The V gene lost 1 base and the J gene lost 5 bases, with 5 bases spanning the gap. The CDR3 nucleotides read TGTGCCAGCAGCCAAGTCGGGGAGACCCAGTACTTC. Its translation: CASSQVGETQYF.

The chain has TRBV15 and TRBJ1-4; 8 bases agree with TRBD1. This CDR3 is built from 14 residues. Germline V gives CDR1 LNHNV, CDR2 YYDKDF (reference sequence). V lost 4 bases and J lost 4; bases outside the gene matches: 2. The CDR3 loop is CATSKDRVNEKLFF. In nucleotides, the CDR3 is TGTGCCACCAGCAAGGACAGGGTTAATGAAAAACTGTTTTTT. The variable domain in full, completed from reference TRBV15 and TRBJ1-4, reads DAMVIQNPRYQVTQFGKPVTLSCSQTLNHNVMYWYQQKSSQAPKLLFHYYDKDFNNEADTPDNFQSRRPNTSFCFLDIRSPGLGDTAMYLCATSKDRVNEKLFFGSGTQLSVL.

This clone appeared a single time. The V and J genes are TRBV30 and TRBJ2-2, with D unresolved. This CDR3 comprises 12 residues. CDR1 and CDR2 (germline): GTSNPN, SVGIG (reference sequence). V lost 5 bases and J 6 bases, leaving 10 bases between the germline ends. For the CDR3, the DNA is TGTGCCTGGGGAGTCTCGTCCGGGGAGCTGTTTTTT. Protein sequence: CAWGVSSGELFF. Complete variable domain (other parts from reference TRBV30 and TRBJ2-2): SQTIHQWPATLVQPVGSPLSLECTVEGTSNPNLYWYRQAAGRGLQLLFYSVGIGQISSEVPQNLSASRPQDRQFILSSKKLLLSDSGFYLCAWGVSSGELFFGEGSRLTVL.

The J gene is TRBJ2-2, the V gene TRBV7-9; TRBD2 agrees at 7 bases. V trimming: 5 bases; J trimming: 7 bases; junction bases outside the gene matches: 7. In germline, CDR1 is SEHNR, CDR2 FQNEAQ (reference sequence). The CDR3 spans 14 residues. CDR3 residues: CASSVEGGIGELFF. Written as DNA, the CDR3 is TGTGCCAGCAGCGTGGAGGGAGGGATCGGGGAGCTGTTTTTT.

This clone was seen repeatedly, ten times or more. The chain recombines TRBV4-2 with TRBJ2-7, with D uncertain. Germline loops: CDR1 LGHNA, CDR2 YNFKEQ. With 3 bases removed from V and 10 bases from J, the gap between germline ends came to 16 bases. The CDR3 loop spans 13 amino acids. For the CDR3, the DNA is TGTGCCAGCAGCCAGGGTGAGCGAGTTGAACAGTACTTC. This codes for CASSQGERVEQYF.

V gene TRBV30 combines with J gene TRBJ1-6; D gene uncertain. With 0 bases removed from V and 9 bases from J, the gap between germline ends came to 15 bases. CDR3 length: 15 residues. Germline assignment: CDR1 GTSNPN and CDR2 SVGIG (reference sequence). The CDR3 region is CAWSVTRAFPSPLHF. The CDR3 DNA is TGTGCCTGGAGTGTAACGAGGGCGTTCCCTTCACCCCTCCACTTT.

This clone has a handful of counts. V usage is TRBV2 and J usage is TRBJ1-4, with TRBD1 matching 12 bases. V trimming: 5 bases; J trimming: 9 bases; junction bases outside the gene matches: 10. The CDR3 contains 16 residues. CDR1 is SNHLY, CDR2 FYNNEI, per germline. CDR3: CASSSGTGGAGKKLFF. CDR3 sequence (DNA): TGTGCCAGCAGTTCCGGGACAGGGGGCGCGGGGAAAAAACTGTTTTTT.

V gene TRBV5-4 combines with J gene TRBJ2-1; 12 bases line up with TRBD2. This CDR3 comprises 16 residues. In germline, CDR1 is SGHNT, CDR2 YYREEE (reference sequence). Trimming at V came to 5 bases and at J to 2 bases, leaving 5 bases not matched to a gene. Here the CDR3 DNA reads TGTGCCAGCAGGACTAGCGGGGGTTATCCCTACAATGAGCAGTTCTTC. Translated: CASRTSGGYPYNEQFF.

The chain combines TRBV5-1 with TRBJ2-1; TRBD1 might be the D (6 bases). CDR1 and CDR2 from the germline V gene are SGHRS and YFSETQ. This CDR3 comprises 16 residues. V shed 2 bases and J shed 4 bases, with 16 bases lying between them. CDR3 sequence (DNA): TGCGCCAGCAGCTTCGGGCAGGGGTCTCGGTACAATGAGCAGTTCTTC. Translation: CASSFGQGSRYNEQFF.